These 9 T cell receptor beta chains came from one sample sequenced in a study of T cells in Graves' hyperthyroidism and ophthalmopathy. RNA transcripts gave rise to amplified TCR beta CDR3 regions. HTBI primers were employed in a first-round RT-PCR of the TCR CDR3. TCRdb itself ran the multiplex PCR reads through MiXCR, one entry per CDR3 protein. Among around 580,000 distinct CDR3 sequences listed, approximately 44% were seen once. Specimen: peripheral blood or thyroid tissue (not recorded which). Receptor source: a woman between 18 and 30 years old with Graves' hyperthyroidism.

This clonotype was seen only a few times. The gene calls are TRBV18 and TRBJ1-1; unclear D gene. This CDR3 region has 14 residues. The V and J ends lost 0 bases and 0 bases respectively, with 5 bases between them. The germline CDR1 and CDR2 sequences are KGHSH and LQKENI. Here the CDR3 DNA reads TGTGCCAGCTCACCACCGGACGTGAACACTGAAGCTTTCTTT. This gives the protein CASSPPDVNTEAFF.

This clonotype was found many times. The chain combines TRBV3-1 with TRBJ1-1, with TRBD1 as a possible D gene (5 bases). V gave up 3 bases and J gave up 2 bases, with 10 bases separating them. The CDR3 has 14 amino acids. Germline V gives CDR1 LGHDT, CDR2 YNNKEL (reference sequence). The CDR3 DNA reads TGTGCCAGCAGCCATTGGGGGGGAAACACTGAAGCTTTCTTT. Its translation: CASSHWGGNTEAFF.

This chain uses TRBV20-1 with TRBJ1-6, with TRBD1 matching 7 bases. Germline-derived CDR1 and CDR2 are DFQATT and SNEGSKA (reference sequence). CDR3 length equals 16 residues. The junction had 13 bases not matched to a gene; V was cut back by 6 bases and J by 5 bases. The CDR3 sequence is CSASTRGQSDNSPLHF. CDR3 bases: TGCAGTGCCAGCACCAGGGGACAGTCGGATAATTCACCCCTCCACTTT.

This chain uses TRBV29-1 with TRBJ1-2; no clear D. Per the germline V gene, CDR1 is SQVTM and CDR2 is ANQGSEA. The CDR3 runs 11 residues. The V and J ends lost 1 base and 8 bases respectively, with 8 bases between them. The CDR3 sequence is CSVEGPGGYTF. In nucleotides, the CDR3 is TGCAGCGTTGAAGGCCCCGGGGGCTACACCTTC.

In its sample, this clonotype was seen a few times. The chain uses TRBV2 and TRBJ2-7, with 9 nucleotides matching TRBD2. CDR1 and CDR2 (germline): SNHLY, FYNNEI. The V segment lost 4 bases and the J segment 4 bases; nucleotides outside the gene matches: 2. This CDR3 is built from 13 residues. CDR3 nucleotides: TGTGCCAGCAGTGTTCTAGCGGGATACGAGCAGTACTTC. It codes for CASSVLAGYEQYF. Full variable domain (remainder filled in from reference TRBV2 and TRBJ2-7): EPEVTQTPSHQVTQMGQEVILRCVPISNHLYFYWYRQILGQKVEFLVSFYNNEISEKSEIFDDQFSVERPDGSNFTLKIRSTKLEDSAMYFCASSVLAGYEQYFGPGTRLTVT.

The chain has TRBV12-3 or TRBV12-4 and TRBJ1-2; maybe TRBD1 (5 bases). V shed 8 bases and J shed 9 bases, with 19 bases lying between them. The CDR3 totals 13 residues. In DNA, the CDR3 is TGTGCCAGCGGTCCGGTCTCGGCGGGGCGCTACACCTTC. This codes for CASGPVSAGRYTF.

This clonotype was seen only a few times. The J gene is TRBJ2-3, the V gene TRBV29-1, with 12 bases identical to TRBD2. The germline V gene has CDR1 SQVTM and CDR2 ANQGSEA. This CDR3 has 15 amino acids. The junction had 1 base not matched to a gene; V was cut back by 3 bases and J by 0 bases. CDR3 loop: CSVDGLAGSTDTQYF. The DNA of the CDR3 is TGCAGCGTTGACGGACTAGCGGGGAGCACAGATACGCAGTATTTT.

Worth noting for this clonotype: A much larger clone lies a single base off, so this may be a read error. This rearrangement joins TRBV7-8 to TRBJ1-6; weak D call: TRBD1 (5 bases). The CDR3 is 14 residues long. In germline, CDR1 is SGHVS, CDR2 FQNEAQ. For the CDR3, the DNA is TGTGCCAGCAGCTTAGGCAGGGTGGCTTCACCCCCCCACTTT. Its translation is CASSLGRVASPPHF.

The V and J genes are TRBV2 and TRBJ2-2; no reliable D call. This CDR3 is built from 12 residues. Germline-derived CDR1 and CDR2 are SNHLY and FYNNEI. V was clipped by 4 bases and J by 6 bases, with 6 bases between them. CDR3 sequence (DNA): TGTGCCAGCAGTGTGAAACCCGGGGAGCTGTTTTTT. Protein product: CASSVKPGELFF. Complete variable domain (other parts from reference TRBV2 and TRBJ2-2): EPEVTQTPSHQVTQMGQEVILRCVPISNHLYFYWYRQILGQKVEFLVSFYNNEISEKSEIFDDQFSVERPDGSNFTLKIRSTKLEDSAMYFCASSVKPGELFFGEGSRLTVL.